This T cell receptor (beta chain) stems from a study of T-cell reconstitution after alpha-beta-depleted transplantation in children. Germline CDR1 and CDR2: MNHEY and SVGAGI. Trimming stripped 0 bases from V and 1 base from J, with 9 bases between. The CDR3 is 15 amino acids. It was with unique molecular identifiers that the TCRbeta library was prepared. TCRdb analysed the PCR reads with MiXCR anew, one entry per CDR3 protein. The table shows approximately 420,000 distinct CDR3 sequences, with roughly a tenth occurring only once. Sample: PBMCs from the stem cell graft donor, taken from the stem cell graft. The genes are TRBV6-5 and TRBJ2-5; D gene unclear. This sequence was found in a human donor who donated a stem cell graft to a child with acute myeloid leukemia. CDR3 bases: TGTGCCAGCAGTTACTCACGTCGGGTCCAAGAGACCCAGTACTTC. This sequence encodes CASSYSRRVQETQYF.